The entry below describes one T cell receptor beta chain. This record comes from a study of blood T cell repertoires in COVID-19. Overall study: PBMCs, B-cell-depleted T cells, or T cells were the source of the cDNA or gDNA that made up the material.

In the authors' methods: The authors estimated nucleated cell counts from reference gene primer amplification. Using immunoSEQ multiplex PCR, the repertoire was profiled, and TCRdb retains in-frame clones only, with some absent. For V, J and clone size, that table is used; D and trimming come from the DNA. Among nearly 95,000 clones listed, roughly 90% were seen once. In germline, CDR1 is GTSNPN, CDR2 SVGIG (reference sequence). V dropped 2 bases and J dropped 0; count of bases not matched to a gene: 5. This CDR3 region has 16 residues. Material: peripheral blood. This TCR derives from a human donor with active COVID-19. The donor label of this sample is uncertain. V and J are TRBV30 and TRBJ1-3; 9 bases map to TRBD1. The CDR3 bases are TGTGCCTGGAGTCGGGGGACAGGGAGCTCTGGAAACACCATATATTTT. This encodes CAWSRGTGSSGNTIYF.